This T cell receptor beta chain is from a study of blood T cell repertoires in COVID-19. About the research overall: The origin of the acute and convalescent COVID-19 samples was the United States, Italy and Spain. T cells, B-cell-depleted T cells, or PBMCs provided the cDNA or gDNA that served as material.

Authors' data handling: Scientists estimated how many nucleated cells there were by amplifying reference gene primers. Only in-frame clones appear in the TCRdb table, and some are missing; sequencing was by immunoSEQ multiplex PCR. V, J and clone size are those of that table, while D and trimming were read from the DNA. The data show around 94,000 clones, approximately 83% seen once. The CDR3 length is 13 residues. V was shortened by 3 bases and J by 6 bases, with 11 bases between the two germline ends. This chain uses TRBV12-3 or TRBV12-4 with TRBJ2-5, with unresolved D. Material: peripheral blood. This TCR was sampled from a man aged 60 to 75 with acute or convalescent COVID-19. DNA for the CDR3: TGTGCCAGCAGTTTCGTCGCGGCGAAGACCCAGTACTTC. Amino acids: CASSFVAAKTQYF.